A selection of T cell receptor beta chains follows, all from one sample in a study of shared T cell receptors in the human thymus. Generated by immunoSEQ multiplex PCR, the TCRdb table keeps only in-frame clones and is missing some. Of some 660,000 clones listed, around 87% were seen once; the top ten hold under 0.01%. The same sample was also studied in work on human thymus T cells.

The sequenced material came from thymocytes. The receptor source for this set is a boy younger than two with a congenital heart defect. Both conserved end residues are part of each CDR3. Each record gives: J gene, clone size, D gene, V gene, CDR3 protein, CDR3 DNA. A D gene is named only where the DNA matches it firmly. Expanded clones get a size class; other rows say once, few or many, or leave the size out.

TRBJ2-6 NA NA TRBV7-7 CASRYRRSGANVLTF TGTGCTAGCAGATACAGGAGATCTGGGGCCAACGTCCTGACTTTC
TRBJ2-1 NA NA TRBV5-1 CASSSKMAYNEQFF TGCGCCAGCAGCTCTAAGATGGCCTACAATGAGCAGTTCTTC
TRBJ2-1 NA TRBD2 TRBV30 CAWTSGSIDEQFF TGTGCCTGGACTAGCGGGAGCATCGATGAGCAGTTCTTC
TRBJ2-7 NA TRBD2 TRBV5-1 CASSRTSGSTYEQYF TGCGCCAGCAGCAGGACTAGCGGGAGTACCTACGAGCAGTACTTC
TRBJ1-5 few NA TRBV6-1 CASSDRGNQPQHF TGTGCCAGCAGTGACAGGGGCAATCAGCCCCAGCATTTT
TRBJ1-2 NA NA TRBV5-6 CASSLKIKGKNGYTF TGTGCCAGCAGCTTGAAAATAAAGGGGAAGAATGGCTACACCTTC
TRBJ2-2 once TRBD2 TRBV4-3 CASSQDSIAGGYTGELFF TGCGCCAGCAGCCAAGATTCGATAGCGGGAGGGTACACCGGGGAGCTGTTTTTT
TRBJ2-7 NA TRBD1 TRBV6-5 CASSYSTGDEQYF TGTGCCAGCAGTTACTCTACAGGGGACGAGCAGTACTTC
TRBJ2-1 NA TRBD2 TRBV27 CASSVIKPDSGRRYNEQFF TGTGCCAGCAGTGTTATAAAGCCCGATAGCGGGAGGCGTTACAATGAGCAGTTCTTC
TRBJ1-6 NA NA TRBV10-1 CASSDRWNSPLHF TGCGCCAGCAGTGATAGATGGAATTCACCCCTCCACTTT